Many counts were recorded for the clone carrying this T cell receptor (beta chain). These data originate in a study of regulatory T cells in long-lasting Graves disease. Germline V lookup: CDR1 MNHEY, CDR2 SMNVEV (reference sequence). This CDR3 region has 14 residues. The ends lost 7 bases at V and 7 bases at J; junction bases unmatched: 10. Time point in this sample: newly diagnosed GD, antithyroid drugs for less than 3 months. TCR sequences were obtained from RNA taken from PBMCs. TCR beta libraries were built with iRepertoire HTBI primers and Arm-PCR of CDR3 regions. TCRdb fed the multiplex PCR reads into MiXCR, producing one record per CDR3 protein. Among about 620,000 distinct CDR3 sequences listed, roughly 15% were seen once. The same sample was also studied in work on T cells in Graves' hyperthyroidism and ophthalmopathy.

The rearrangement joins TRBV27 to TRBJ2-7; 10 positions match TRBD1. This clonotype was sampled from a woman younger than 45 with Graves disease. Sequencing was performed on peripheral blood mononuclear cells (PBMCs), taken at new diagnosis, from a patient treated with antithyroid drugs. The CDR3 nucleotides read TGTGCCAGCAATGTGGGACAGGGGATTGGTGAGCAGTACTTC. Translating gives CASNVGQGIGEQYF.